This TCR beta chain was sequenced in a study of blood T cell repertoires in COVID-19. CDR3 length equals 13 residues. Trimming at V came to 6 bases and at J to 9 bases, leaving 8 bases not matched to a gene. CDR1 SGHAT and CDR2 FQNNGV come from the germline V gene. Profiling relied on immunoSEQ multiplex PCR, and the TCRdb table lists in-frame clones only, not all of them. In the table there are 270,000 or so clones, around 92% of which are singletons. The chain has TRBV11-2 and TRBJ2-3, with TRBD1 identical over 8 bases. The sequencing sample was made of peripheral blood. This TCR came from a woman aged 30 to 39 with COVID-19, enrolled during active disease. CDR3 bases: TGTGCCAGCAGGCTAATCGGACAGGGAACGCAGTATTTT. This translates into CASRLIGQGTQYF.